This T cell receptor (beta chain) originates from a study of T cells in Graves' hyperthyroidism and ophthalmopathy. Amplification targeted TCR beta CDR3 regions from RNA transcripts. The TCR CDR3 first-round RT-PCR relied on the HTBI primer set. TCRdb re-derived calls from the multiplex PCR reads in MiXCR, one entry per CDR3 protein. The table lists 360,000 or so distinct CDR3 sequences, nearly 15% of them singletons. The receptor comes from a woman in her sixties or seventies with Graves' ophthalmopathy. The sequenced sample was blood.

For the CDR3, the DNA is TGCGCCAGCAGCCAAGATGGGACAGGGGGACCCGAAGATACGCAGTATTTT. Amino acids: CASSQDGTGGPEDTQYF. The J gene is TRBJ2-3, the V gene TRBV4-1, with TRBD1 matching over 11 bases. The length of the CDR3 is 17 residues. In germline, CDR1 is MGHRA, CDR2 YSYEKL. V lost 0 bases to trimming and J lost 5 bases; unmatched junction nucleotides: 7.